The T cell receptor (beta chain) described here comes from a study of CXCR3-negative and CXCR3-positive naive CD8 T cells. The CDR3 runs 14 residues. Germline lookup yields CDR1 SGHAT and CDR2 FQDESV (reference sequence). The authors made the TRB cDNA libraries by 5' RACE using UMI labels. TCRdb re-called the 5' RACE reads; every CDR3 protein appears as one record, without DNA. The table gives under 85,000 distinct CDR3 sequences; the top ten clones make up 1.5% to 2% of it. The rearrangement uses TRBV11-1 and TRBJ1-1. The TCR sequence derives from a human donor in good health. Some clones in this sample may be carry-over from other donors' samples. The sample taken for sequencing was naive CXCR3- CD8+ T cells from blood. Subset of the sample: CD45RO-CCR7+CD27+CD95- naive CD8+ T cells lacking CXCR3 (TNR3-). Here the CDR3 reads CASSYRVLNTEAFF.